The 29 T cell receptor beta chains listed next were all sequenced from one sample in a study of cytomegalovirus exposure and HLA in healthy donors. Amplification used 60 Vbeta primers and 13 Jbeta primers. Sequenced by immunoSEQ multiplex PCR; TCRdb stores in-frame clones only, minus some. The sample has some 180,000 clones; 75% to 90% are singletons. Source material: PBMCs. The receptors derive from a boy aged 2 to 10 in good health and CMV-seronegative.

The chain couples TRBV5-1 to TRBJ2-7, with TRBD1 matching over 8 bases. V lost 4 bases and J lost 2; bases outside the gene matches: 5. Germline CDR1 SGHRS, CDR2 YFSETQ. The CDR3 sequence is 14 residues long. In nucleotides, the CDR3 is TGCGCCAGCAGCCGGACAGGGACCCCCTACGAGCAGTACTTC. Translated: CASSRTGTPYEQYF.

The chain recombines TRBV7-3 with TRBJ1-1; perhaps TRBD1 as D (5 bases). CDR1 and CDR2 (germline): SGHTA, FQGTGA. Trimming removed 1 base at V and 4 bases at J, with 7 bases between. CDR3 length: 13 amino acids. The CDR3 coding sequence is TGTGCCAGCAGCTTAAGAAGGGGCACTGAAGCTTTCTTT. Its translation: CASSLRRGTEAFF.

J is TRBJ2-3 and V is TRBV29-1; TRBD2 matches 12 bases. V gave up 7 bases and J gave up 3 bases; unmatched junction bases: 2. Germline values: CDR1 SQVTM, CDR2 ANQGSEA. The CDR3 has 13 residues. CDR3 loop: CSAGTSGTDTQYF. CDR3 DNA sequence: TGCAGCGCCGGGACTAGCGGGACAGATACGCAGTATTTT.

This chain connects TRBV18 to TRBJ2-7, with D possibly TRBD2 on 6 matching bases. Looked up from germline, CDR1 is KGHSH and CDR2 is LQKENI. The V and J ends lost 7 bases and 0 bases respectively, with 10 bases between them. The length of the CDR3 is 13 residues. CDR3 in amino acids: CASFSGSSYEQYF. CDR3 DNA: TGTGCCAGCTTTTCCGGGAGCTCCTACGAGCAGTACTTC.

CDR3 coding DNA: TGTGCCAGCAGGGAGTGGCGCGCTTCCTACAATGAGCAGTTCTTC. It codes for CASREWRASYNEQFF. The genes are TRBV6-1 and TRBJ2-1; D is unresolved. V shed 6 bases and J shed 1 base, with 13 bases lying between them. Germline V gives CDR1 MNHNS, CDR2 SASEGT. The CDR3 extends over 15 amino acids.

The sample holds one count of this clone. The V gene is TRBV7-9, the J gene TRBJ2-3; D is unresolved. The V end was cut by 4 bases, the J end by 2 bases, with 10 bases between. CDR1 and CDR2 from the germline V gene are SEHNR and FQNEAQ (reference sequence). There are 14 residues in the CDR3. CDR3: CASSSPAFTDTQYF. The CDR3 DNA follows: TGTGCCAGCAGCTCACCCGCGTTCACAGATACGCAGTATTTT.

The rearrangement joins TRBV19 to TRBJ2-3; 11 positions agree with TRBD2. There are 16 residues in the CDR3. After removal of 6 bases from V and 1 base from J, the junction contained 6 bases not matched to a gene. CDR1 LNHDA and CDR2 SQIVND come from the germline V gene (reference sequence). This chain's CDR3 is CASRTSGGAGTDTQYF. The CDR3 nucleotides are TGTGCCAGTAGAACTAGCGGGGGCGCCGGCACAGATACGCAGTATTTT.

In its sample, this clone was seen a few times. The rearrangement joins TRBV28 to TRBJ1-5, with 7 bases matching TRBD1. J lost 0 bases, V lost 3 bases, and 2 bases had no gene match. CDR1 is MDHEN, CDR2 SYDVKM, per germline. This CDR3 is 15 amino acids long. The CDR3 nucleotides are TGTGCCAGCAGTTTCGACAGGGCTAGCAATCAGCCCCAGCATTTT. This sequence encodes CASSFDRASNQPQHF.

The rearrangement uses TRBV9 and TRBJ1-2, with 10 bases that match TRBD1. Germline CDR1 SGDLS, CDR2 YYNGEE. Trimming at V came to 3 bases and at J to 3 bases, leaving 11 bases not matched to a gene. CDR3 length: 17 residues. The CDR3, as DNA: TGTGCCAGCAGCGGAGCCGGGACAGGGGCGGTTGACTATGGCTACACCTTC. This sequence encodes CASSGAGTGAVDYGYTF.

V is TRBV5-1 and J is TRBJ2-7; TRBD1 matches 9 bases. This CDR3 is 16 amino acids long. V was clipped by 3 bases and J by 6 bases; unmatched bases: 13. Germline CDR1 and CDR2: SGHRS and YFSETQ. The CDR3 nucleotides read TGCGCCAGCAGCTGGGGACAGGGTGCTTTTCCCGCCGAGCAGTACTTC. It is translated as CASSWGQGAFPAEQYF.

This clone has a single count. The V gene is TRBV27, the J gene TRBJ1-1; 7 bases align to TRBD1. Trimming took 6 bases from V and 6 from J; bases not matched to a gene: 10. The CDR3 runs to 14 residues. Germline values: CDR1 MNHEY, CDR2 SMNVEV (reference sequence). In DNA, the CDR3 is TGTGCCAGCAGAATGACAGGGCCCGGGGCTGAAGCTTTCTTT. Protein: CASRMTGPGAEAFF.

CDR3 in DNA: TGTGCCAGCAGCGTAGTGGGACAGGGGGCCTTCTCTGGGGCCAACGTCCTGACTTTC. Translation: CASSVVGQGAFSGANVLTF. The gene calls are TRBV9 and TRBJ2-6; 12 bases match TRBD1. Germline V lookup: CDR1 SGDLS, CDR2 YYNGEE. CDR3 length: 19 residues. The V segment lost 0 bases and the J segment 0 bases; nucleotides outside the gene matches: 4.

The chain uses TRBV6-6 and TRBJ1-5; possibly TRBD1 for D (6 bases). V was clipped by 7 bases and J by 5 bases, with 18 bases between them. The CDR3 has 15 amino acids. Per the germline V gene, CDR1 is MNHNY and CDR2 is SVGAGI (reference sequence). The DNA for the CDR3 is TGTGCCAGCAACCTCATGGGGGGGGCCCATCAGCCCCAGCATTTT. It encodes CASNLMGGAHQPQHF.

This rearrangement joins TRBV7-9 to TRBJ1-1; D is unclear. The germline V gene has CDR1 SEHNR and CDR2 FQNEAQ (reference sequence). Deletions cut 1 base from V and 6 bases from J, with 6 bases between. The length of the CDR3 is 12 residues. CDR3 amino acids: CASSLGPAEAFF. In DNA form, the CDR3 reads TGTGCCAGCAGCTTAGGTCCGGCTGAAGCTTTCTTT.

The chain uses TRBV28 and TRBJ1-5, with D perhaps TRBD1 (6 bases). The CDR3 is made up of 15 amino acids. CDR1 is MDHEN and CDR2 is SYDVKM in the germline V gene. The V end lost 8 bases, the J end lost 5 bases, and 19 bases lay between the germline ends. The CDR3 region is CASGGVGGQDQPQHF. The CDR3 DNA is TGTGCCAGCGGGGGGGTCGGGGGGCAGGATCAGCCCCAGCATTTT.

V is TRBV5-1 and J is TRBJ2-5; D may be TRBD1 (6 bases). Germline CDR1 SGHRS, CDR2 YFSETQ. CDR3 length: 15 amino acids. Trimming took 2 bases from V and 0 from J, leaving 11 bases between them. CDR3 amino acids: CASSLAGAYQETQYF. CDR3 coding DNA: TGCGCCAGCAGCTTAGCAGGGGCGTACCAAGAGACCCAGTACTTC.

The CDR3 loop is CASSSPGPGTGKGYTF. The CDR3, as DNA: TGTGCCAGCAGTTCTCCGGGGCCCGGGACAGGAAAGGGCTACACCTTC. The chain joins TRBV28 to TRBJ1-2; 8 positions agree with TRBD1. Germline V gene data show CDR1 as MDHEN and CDR2 as SYDVKM. The CDR3 has 16 amino acids. J lost 8 bases, V lost 4 bases, and 15 bases had no gene match.

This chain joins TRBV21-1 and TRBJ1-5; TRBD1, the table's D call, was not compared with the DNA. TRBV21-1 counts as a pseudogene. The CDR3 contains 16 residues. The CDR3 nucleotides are TGTGCCAGCCGACCCTTTGGACAGTGGGGCAATCAGCCCCAGCATTTT. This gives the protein CASRPFGQWGNQPQHF.

The CDR3 DNA reads TGTGCCAGCAGCGTAGGTCGGGGCAATGAGCAGTTCTTC. It translates to CASSVGRGNEQFF. The chain is built from TRBV9 and TRBJ2-1, with D maybe TRBD2 (5 bases). The germline gives CDR1 SGDLS, CDR2 YYNGEE. Trimming stripped 0 bases from V and 6 bases from J, with 7 bases between. There are 13 residues in the CDR3.

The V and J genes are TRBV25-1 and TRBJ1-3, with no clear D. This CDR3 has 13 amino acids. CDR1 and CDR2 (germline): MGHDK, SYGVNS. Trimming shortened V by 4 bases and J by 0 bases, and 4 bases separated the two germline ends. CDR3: CASSVSSGNTIYF. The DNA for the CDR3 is TGTGCCAGCAGTGTATCCTCTGGAAACACCATATATTTT.

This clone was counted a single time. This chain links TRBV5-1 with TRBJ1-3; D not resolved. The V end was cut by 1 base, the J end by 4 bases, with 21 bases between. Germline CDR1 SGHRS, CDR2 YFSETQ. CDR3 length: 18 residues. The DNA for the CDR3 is TGCGCCAGCAGCTTGTTAGCCCCCGGGAGGCCAGACGGAAACACCATATATTTT. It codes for CASSLLAPGRPDGNTIYF.

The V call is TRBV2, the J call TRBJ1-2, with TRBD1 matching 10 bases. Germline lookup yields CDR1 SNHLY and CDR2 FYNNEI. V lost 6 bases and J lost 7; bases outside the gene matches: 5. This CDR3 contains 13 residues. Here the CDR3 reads CASSGDRGPGYTF. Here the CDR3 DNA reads TGTGCCAGCAGCGGCGACAGGGGGCCTGGCTACACCTTC.

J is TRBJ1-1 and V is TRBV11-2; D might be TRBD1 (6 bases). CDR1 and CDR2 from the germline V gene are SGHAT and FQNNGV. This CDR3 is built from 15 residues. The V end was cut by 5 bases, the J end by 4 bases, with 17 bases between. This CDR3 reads CASSGTRGWGTEAFF. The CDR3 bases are TGTGCCAGCAGCGGGACCAGGGGTTGGGGCACTGAAGCTTTCTTT.

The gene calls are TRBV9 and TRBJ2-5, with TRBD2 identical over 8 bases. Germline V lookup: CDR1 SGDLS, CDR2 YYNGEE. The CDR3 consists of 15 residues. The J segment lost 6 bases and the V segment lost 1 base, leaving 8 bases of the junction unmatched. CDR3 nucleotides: TGTGCCAGCAGCGTAACGACTAGCGAGGTTCAGACCCAGTACTTC. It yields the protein CASSVTTSEVQTQYF.

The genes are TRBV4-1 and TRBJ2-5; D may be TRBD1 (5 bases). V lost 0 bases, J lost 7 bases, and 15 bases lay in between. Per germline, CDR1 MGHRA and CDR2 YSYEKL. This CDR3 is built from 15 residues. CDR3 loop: CASSQDQGVVGTQYF. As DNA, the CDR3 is TGCGCCAGCAGCCAAGATCAAGGGGTGGTTGGGACCCAGTACTTC.

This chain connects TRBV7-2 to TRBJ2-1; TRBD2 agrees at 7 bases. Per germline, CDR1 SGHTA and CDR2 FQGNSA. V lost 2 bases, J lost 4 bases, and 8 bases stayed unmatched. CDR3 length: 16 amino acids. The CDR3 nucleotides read TGTGCCAGCAGCTTACGGGCGGGAGCCGCATACAATGAGCAGTTCTTC. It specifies CASSLRAGAAYNEQFF.

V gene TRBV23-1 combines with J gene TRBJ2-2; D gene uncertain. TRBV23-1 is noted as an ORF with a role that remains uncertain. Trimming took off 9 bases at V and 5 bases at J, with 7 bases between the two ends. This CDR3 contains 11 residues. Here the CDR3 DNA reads TGCGCCAGTTATTTAACCGGGGAGCTGTTTTTT. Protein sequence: CASYLTGELFF.

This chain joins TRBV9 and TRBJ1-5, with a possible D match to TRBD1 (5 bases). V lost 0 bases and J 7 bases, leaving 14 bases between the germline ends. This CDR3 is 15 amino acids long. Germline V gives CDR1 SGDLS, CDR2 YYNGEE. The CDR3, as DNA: TGTGCCAGCAGCGTAGGGGCAGAATGGGGCCAGCCCCAGCATTTT. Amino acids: CASSVGAEWGQPQHF.

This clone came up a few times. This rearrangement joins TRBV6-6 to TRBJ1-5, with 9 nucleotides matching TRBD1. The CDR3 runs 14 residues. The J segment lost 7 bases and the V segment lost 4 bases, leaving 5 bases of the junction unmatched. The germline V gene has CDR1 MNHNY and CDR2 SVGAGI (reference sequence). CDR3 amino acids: CASSSGQGGQPQHF. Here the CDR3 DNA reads TGTGCCAGCAGTTCGGGACAGGGAGGCCAGCCCCAGCATTTT.